Listed below are T cell receptor beta chains from one sample, sequenced in a study of T cells in localized non-small cell lung cancer. The data were produced by immunoSEQ multiplex PCR, yet TCRdb's version contains in-frame clones alone and is incomplete. This sample carries 52,000 or so clones, roughly 90% of them seen once, and the ten largest clones take 18%. Here the sequenced sample was peripheral blood, taken before any cancer treatment. Receptors were obtained from a male donor at least 60 years old with stage III squamous cell lung carcinoma. Each CDR3 is given with its conserved first and last residue. Fields, in order: CDR3 DNA, CDR3 protein, V gene, J gene, clone size, D gene. A D gene is named only where the DNA matches it firmly. The size entry is marked missing in some rows and otherwise reads once, few, many or a size class.

DNA: TGTGCCAGCAGTATTACAGGGCGGAACACTGAAGCTTTCTTT
CDR3: CASSITGRNTEAFF
V: TRBV27
J: TRBJ1-1
size: .
D: .

DNA: TGCAGCGTTGAGGGGACAGGGGGCAAGATCACTGAAGCTTTCTTT
CDR3: CSVEGTGGKITEAFF
V: TRBV29-1
J: TRBJ1-1
size: .
D: TRBD1

DNA: TGTGCCAGCAGCTTGGTAGTAGCGGCCTCCGCAGATACGCAGTATTTT
CDR3: CASSLVVAASADTQYF
V: TRBV5-6
J: TRBJ2-3
size: .
D: .

DNA: TGTGCCAGCAGCTCCCATCCATCCGCCCAAGAGACCCAGTACTTC
CDR3: CASSSHPSAQETQYF
V: TRBV9
J: TRBJ2-5
size: .
D: .

DNA: TGTGCCAGCAGTTTACAGCATGCAGTGCAGTACACTGAAGCTTTCTTT
CDR3: CASSLQHAVQYTEAFF
V: TRBV6-6
J: TRBJ1-1
size: .
D: .

DNA: TGTGCCAGCAGTTACTCCCTAGGACAGGGACCCGGGGAGCTGTTTTTT
CDR3: CASSYSLGQGPGELFF
V: TRBV6-6
J: TRBJ2-2
size: .
D: TRBD1

DNA: TGTGCCAGCAGCTTAGCTGCCAGCGGGGGGGGGAATACGCAGTATTTT
CDR3: CASSLAASGGGNTQYF
V: TRBV7-6
J: TRBJ2-3
size: .
D: TRBD2

DNA: TGTGCCAGCAGCCGGGAGGGCTGGAACACTGAAGCTTTCTTT
CDR3: CASSREGWNTEAFF
V: TRBV7-3
J: TRBJ1-1
size: .
D: .

DNA: TGTGCCAGCAGCTTTTTTGGACAGGGAAAAGAGACCCAGTACTTC
CDR3: CASSFFGQGKETQYF
V: TRBV7-6
J: TRBJ2-5
size: .
D: TRBD1

DNA: TGTGCCAGCAGCTTTGGAGATACGCAGTATTTT
CDR3: CASSFGDTQYF
V: TRBV5-4
J: TRBJ2-3
size: .
D: .

DNA: TGTGCCAGCAGCCCTAGCGGGAGGGCTTGGGAGACCCAGTACTTC
CDR3: CASSPSGRAWETQYF
V: TRBV14
J: TRBJ2-5
size: .
D: TRBD2

DNA: TGTGCCAGTAGACGTACCGGGACAGGGGGTAGCAATGAGCAGTTCTTC
CDR3: CASRRTGTGGSNEQFF
V: TRBV19
J: TRBJ2-1
size: .
D: TRBD1

DNA: TGTGCCAGCAGCAAGGGGGAACGGGCAGATACGCAGTATTTT
CDR3: CASSKGERADTQYF
V: TRBV6-1
J: TRBJ2-3
size: .
D: .

DNA: TGCGCCAGCAGCTTGGGAGGGAGTAGCACAGATACGCAGTATTTT
CDR3: CASSLGGSSTDTQYF
V: TRBV5-1
J: TRBJ2-3
size: .
D: .

DNA: TGTGCCAGCAGCCTGACAGGAGACAGGGGTTACGAGCAGTACTTC
CDR3: CASSLTGDRGYEQYF
V: TRBV5-5
J: TRBJ2-7
size: .
D: TRBD1

DNA: TGTGCCAGCAGCTCAGACGGGGGGCGTATGGGCGGGGAGCTGTTTTTT
CDR3: CASSSDGGRMGGELFF
V: TRBV7-2
J: TRBJ2-2
size: .
D: .

DNA: TGTGCCAGCAGCAAACCGGGTTCCCATTGGGATGAGCAGTTCTTC
CDR3: CASSKPGSHWDEQFF
V: TRBV9
J: TRBJ2-1
size: .
D: .

DNA: TGTGCCAGCTATGGCGGGGCTGGGGCCAACGTCCTGACTTTC
CDR3: CASYGGAGANVLTF
V: TRBV6-5
J: TRBJ2-6
size: .
D: .

DNA: TGCGCCAGCAGCCAAGGGACGGTTTCCTACACCTTC
CDR3: CASSQGTVSYTF
V: TRBV4-1
J: TRBJ1-2
size: .
D: .

DNA: TGTGCCACCAGCAGAGGGCGGCGCCTAGCGGGAGGTGATACGCAGTATTTT
CDR3: CATSRGRRLAGGDTQYF
V: TRBV15
J: TRBJ2-3
size: .
D: TRBD2

DNA: TGTGCCAGCAGCCGGACAGGGGAGAATCAGCCCCAGCATTTT
CDR3: CASSRTGENQPQHF
V: TRBV7-9
J: TRBJ1-5
size: .
D: TRBD1

DNA: TGTGCCAGCAGCCCTACAACCGGGACACGACCGAACACTGAAGCTTTCTTT
CDR3: CASSPTTGTRPNTEAFF
V: TRBV28
J: TRBJ1-1
size: .
D: .

DNA: TGTGCCAGCAGCTTAACCACTAGCGGGGGGCCCGGCCAAGAGACCCAGTACTTC
CDR3: CASSLTTSGGPGQETQYF
V: TRBV7-3
J: TRBJ2-5
size: .
D: TRBD2

DNA: TGTGCCAGCAGCTTAGCCGGGGTTGCAACTAATGAAAAACTGTTTTTT
CDR3: CASSLAGVATNEKLFF
V: TRBV7-9
J: TRBJ1-4
size: few
D: .

DNA: TGTGCCAGCAGTTTAGTTAGTTCTCGGCCCCAGCATTTT
CDR3: CASSLVSSRPQHF
V: TRBV28
J: TRBJ1-5
size: .
D: .

DNA: TGTGCCAGCAGAACGGGACAGCGTCTCGGAGGCTACACCTTC
CDR3: CASRTGQRLGGYTF
V: TRBV6-5
J: TRBJ1-2
size: once
D: TRBD1

DNA: TGTGCCAGCAGCGATGGACTAGCGGGAGGTACGACCGGGGAGCTGTTTTTT
CDR3: CASSDGLAGGTTGELFF
V: TRBV7-3
J: TRBJ2-2
size: .
D: TRBD2

DNA: TGTGCCAGCAGTCCGCCCGGGTACTCCTACAATGAGCAGTTCTTC
CDR3: CASSPPGYSYNEQFF
V: TRBV6-5
J: TRBJ2-1
size: .
D: .

DNA: TGTGCCATCACCCGGGCCCGCACCGGCACTGAAGCTTTCTTT
CDR3: CAITRARTGTEAFF
V: TRBV10-3
J: TRBJ1-1
size: .
D: .

DNA: TGTGCTATCGGGGTCCCCAACACCGGGGAGCTGTTTTTT
CDR3: CAIGVPNTGELFF
V: TRBV27
J: TRBJ2-2
size: few
D: .

DNA: TGTGCCAACCCTATACGACAGGGATATGGCTACACCTTC
CDR3: CANPIRQGYGYTF
V: TRBV2
J: TRBJ1-2
size: .
D: TRBD1

DNA: TGTGCCAGCAGTGCCCATTTTCCCCGGCGACTAGCGGGAGTCCTTGATGAGCAGTTCTTC
CDR3: CASSAHFPRRLAGVLDEQFF
V: TRBV6-1
J: TRBJ2-1
size: .
D: TRBD2

DNA: TGTGCCAGCAGTGAAGCGCGAAGAGCTTTCTTT
CDR3: CASSEARRAFF
V: TRBV2
J: TRBJ1-1
size: .
D: .

DNA: TGCGCCAGCAGCCACAGAAATGGGCCAGCTAACTATGGCTACACCTTC
CDR3: CASSHRNGPANYGYTF
V: TRBV5-1
J: TRBJ1-2
size: .
D: .

DNA: TGCGCCAGCAGCTTGGGGGGACAGGGGGCGGGGGAGCAGTACTTC
CDR3: CASSLGGQGAGEQYF
V: TRBV5-1
J: TRBJ2-7
size: .
D: TRBD1

DNA: TGTGCCAGCAGCTTAGGGACAGGAGAGTATTCACCCCTCCACTTT
CDR3: CASSLGTGEYSPLHF
V: TRBV7-3
J: TRBJ1-6
size: .
D: TRBD1

DNA: TGCGCCAGCAGTGGTAGCGGGGGGTACAATGAGCAGTTCTTC
CDR3: CASSGSGGYNEQFF
V: TRBV10-2
J: TRBJ2-1
size: .
D: TRBD2

DNA: TGTGCCAGCAGTGTTGGGACAGGCCACTCTGGAAACACCATATATTTT
CDR3: CASSVGTGHSGNTIYF
V: TRBV2
J: TRBJ1-3
size: once
D: TRBD1

DNA: TGTGCCAGCAGCTCTCAACCGGGACAGATTAATTCACCCCTCCACTTT
CDR3: CASSSQPGQINSPLHF
V: TRBV7-6
J: TRBJ1-6
size: .
D: TRBD1

DNA: TGTGCCAGTAGTGGAGATCGGACGGGACAGGGCGGCAATCAGCCCCAGCATTTT
CDR3: CASSGDRTGQGGNQPQHF
V: TRBV19
J: TRBJ1-5
size: .
D: TRBD1

DNA: TGTGCCAGCAGCCTGACACCGTACCAAGAGACCCAGTACTTC
CDR3: CASSLTPYQETQYF
V: TRBV11-1
J: TRBJ2-5
size: once
D: .

DNA: TGTGCCAGCAGCTTCTTTGGGTTGGCGGGAGGTTTAGATGAGCAGTTCTTC
CDR3: CASSFFGLAGGLDEQFF
V: TRBV7-9
J: TRBJ2-1
size: .
D: TRBD2

DNA: TGTGCCAGCAGCTCGTCAAGGGGCAGGGGCCAAGAGACCCAGTACTTC
CDR3: CASSSSRGRGQETQYF
V: TRBV27
J: TRBJ2-5
size: .
D: .

DNA: TGTGCCAGCAGCTTATCCAGGGGAAACACTGAAGCTTTCTTT
CDR3: CASSLSRGNTEAFF
V: TRBV7-2
J: TRBJ1-1
size: .
D: .

DNA: TGTGCCAGCAGTCTACCGGGACAGCCTTCCCTACCTAACACTGAAGCTTTCTTT
CDR3: CASSLPGQPSLPNTEAFF
V: TRBV28
J: TRBJ1-1
size: .
D: TRBD1

DNA: TGTGCCAGAAGGGAAGGGGTGGCGTACGAGCAGTACTTC
CDR3: CARREGVAYEQYF
V: TRBV5-3
J: TRBJ2-7
size: .
D: .

DNA: TGTGCCAGTAGTCGGCCCTCCACCGACTCCACCGGGGAGCTGTTTTTT
CDR3: CASSRPSTDSTGELFF
V: TRBV19
J: TRBJ2-2
size: .
D: .

DNA: TGTGCCAGTATGTGGACTGCAGAAAACTATGGCTACACCTTC
CDR3: CASMWTAENYGYTF
V: TRBV19
J: TRBJ1-2
size: .
D: .

DNA: TGTGCCAGCAGTTCCTCCGTGGGGAACTATGGCTACACCTTC
CDR3: CASSSSVGNYGYTF
V: TRBV5-4
J: TRBJ1-2
size: .
D: .

DNA: TGTGCCAGCTCACCATCGGCAGGGGCCTATGAGCAGTTCTTC
CDR3: CASSPSAGAYEQFF
V: TRBV18
J: TRBJ2-1
size: .
D: .

DNA: TGCAGCGTTGCGACTAGCGGGAGGGGGGGGGAGACCCAGTACTTC
CDR3: CSVATSGRGGETQYF
V: TRBV29-1
J: TRBJ2-5
size: .
D: TRBD2

DNA: TGCGCCAGCAGTGGAAGTGGTATCGGGACTAGCGGGAGAAAGGGCTCCTACAATGAGCAGTTCTTC
CDR3: CASSGSGIGTSGRKGSYNEQFF
V: TRBV5-1
J: TRBJ2-1
size: .
D: TRBD2

DNA: TGTGCCAGCAGTTTACTAGCGGGGGGGTACAATGAGCAGTTCTTC
CDR3: CASSLLAGGYNEQFF
V: TRBV27
J: TRBJ2-1
size: .
D: TRBD2

DNA: TGTGCCATCAGTCCGACAGGACTTAACACCGGGGAGCTGTTTTTT
CDR3: CAISPTGLNTGELFF
V: TRBV10-3
J: TRBJ2-2
size: .
D: .

DNA: TGTGCCAGCAGGCCCAAGGGGTTAGCGGGAGGTACGGCCCCATCGGAGCAGTACTTC
CDR3: CASRPKGLAGGTAPSEQYF
V: TRBV21-1
J: TRBJ2-7
size: .
D: .

DNA: TGTGCCAGCAGCTCCAATGGTGGCGAATACGAGCAGTACTTC
CDR3: CASSSNGGEYEQYF
V: TRBV7-3
J: TRBJ2-7
size: .
D: .